This is a list of T cell receptor beta chains from one sample in a study of technical replicates of blood from a handful of donors. The table came from immunoSEQ multiplex PCR; TCRdb's copy has only in-frame clones and leaves some out. The table includes 95,000 to 100,000 clones, nearly 96% detected once. The material sequenced was T cells isolated from PBMCs. These TCRs come from a human donor in good health. The CDR3 runs from the conserved cysteine through the conserved F or W. The D gene is left open where the match is weak. For some rows the clone size is stated as once, few or many, or as a class when expanded; others skip it.

length,D,V,J,size,CDR3,DNA
17,.,TRBV4-1,TRBJ1-1,.,CASSQYRFSGPGTEAFF,TGCGCCAGCAGCCAATATCGTTTCTCAGGCCCGGGGACTGAAGCTTTCTTT
15,.,TRBV2,TRBJ2-2,.,CASSELAVNTGELFF,TGTGCCAGCAGTGAACTAGCAGTGAACACCGGGGAGCTGTTTTTT
15,.,TRBV6-5,TRBJ1-1,.,CASSYWGEGSTEAFF,TGTGCCAGCAGTTACTGGGGGGAGGGGAGCACTGAAGCTTTCTTT
14,.,TRBV4-2,TRBJ1-5,.,CASSHPAEGQPQHF,TGTGCCAGCAGCCACCCTGCTGAGGGACAGCCCCAGCATTTT
16,.,TRBV29-1,TRBJ2-1,.,CSVVGVDGGGINEQFF,TGCAGCGTTGTGGGGGTAGATGGGGGAGGAATCAATGAGCAGTTCTTC
15,TRBD1,TRBV18,TRBJ2-7,.,CASSPLKTGVYEQYF,TGTGCCAGCTCACCACTTAAGACAGGGGTCTACGAGCAGTACTTC
15,.,TRBV6-5,TRBJ2-7,.,CASSYKQGGPYEQYF,TGTGCCAGCAGTTATAAACAGGGTGGCCCCTACGAGCAGTACTTC
13,.,TRBV28,TRBJ1-2,.,CASSLEGTYGYTF,TGTGCCAGCAGTTTAGAGGGTACCTATGGCTACACCTTC
16,TRBD2,TRBV18,TRBJ2-1,.,CASSYRGRTRDNEQFF,TGTGCCAGCTCGTACCGGGGCCGGACTAGAGACAATGAGCAGTTCTTC
15,TRBD1,TRBV11-3,TRBJ1-2,.,CASSLTDREAYGYTF,TGTGCCAGCAGCTTAACGGACAGGGAGGCCTATGGCTACACCTTC
15,.,TRBV27,TRBJ2-1,.,CASAERDKLQVQQFF,TGTGCCAGCGCCGAGCGGGACAAACTACAGGTCCAGCAGTTCTTC
15,.,TRBV19,TRBJ1-2,.,CASSIDQGINYGYTF,TGTGCCAGTAGTATCGATCAGGGAATTAACTATGGCTACACCTTC
16,TRBD1,TRBV7-9,TRBJ2-4,.,CASSLAGGFSKNIQYF,TGTGCCAGCAGCTTGGCAGGGGGATTCTCCAAAAACATTCAGTACTTC
18,TRBD1,TRBV10-1,TRBJ1-1,once,CASSEGQGEARMNTEAFF,TGCGCCAGCAGTGAGGGACAGGGGGAGGCTAGGATGAACACTGAAGCTTTCTTT
16,TRBD1,TRBV5-1,TRBJ2-7,.,CASSLRTGGPSAEQYF,TGCGCCAGCAGCTTGCGGACAGGGGGCCCCTCCGCCGAGCAGTACTTC
13,.,TRBV19,TRBJ1-1,.,CASSGSLNTEAFF,TGTGCCAGTTCAGGAAGCCTGAACACTGAAGCTTTCTTT